This T cell receptor beta chain was obtained from a study of blood T cell repertoires in COVID-19. About the research overall: The United States, Italy and Spain supplied acute and convalescent COVID-19 samples.

Original analysis: Amplification of reference gene primers provided the estimated nucleated cell counts. The method was immunoSEQ multiplex PCR; TCRdb's version includes in-frame clones alone and lacks a portion of them. From that table come the V and J calls and clone size; the DNA was used to work out D and trimming. There are fewer than 300,000 clones in the sample; roughly 86% occur only once, and approximately 9.8% lies in the top ten. The CDR3 loop spans 14 amino acids. Looked up from germline, CDR1 is MDHEN and CDR2 is SYDVKM. Trimming pared 2 bases from V and 7 bases from J, leaving 14 bases between. The count of this clone is one.

The specimen was peripheral blood. This clonotype was sampled from a man aged 40-50 years who had recovered from COVID-19. V is TRBV28 and J is TRBJ1-1; possible D gene TRBD1, 5 bases. CDR3 in amino acids: CASSLVSGYSEAFF. For the CDR3, the DNA is TGTGCCAGCAGTTTAGTGTCAGGGTATAGTGAAGCTTTCTTT.